This TCR beta chain was sequenced in a study of blood T cell repertoires in COVID-19. This CDR3 has 15 residues. Germline lookup yields CDR1 KGHSH and CDR2 LQKENI. Losses at the gene ends were 3 bases for V and 3 bases for J; bases not matched to a gene: 4. This clone was detected once. Sequenced by immunoSEQ multiplex PCR; TCRdb stores in-frame clones only, minus some. The sample yields 200,000 to 250,000 clones, almost 90% seen once. Sequencing used PBMCs or T cells enriched from blood (not recorded which). The receptor was derived from a man aged 30 to 45 who had been exposed to COVID-19. The rearrangement links TRBV18 to TRBJ2-3; 9 bases map to TRBD1. The CDR3 protein is CASSPLTGGTDTQYF. The CDR3 bases are TGTGCCAGCTCACCGTTGACAGGGGGAACAGATACGCAGTATTTT.